This TCR beta chain was captured by sequencing in a study of T cells after yellow fever vaccination. Broader study findings: Peaking faster, on day 5 versus 15, the secondary response was nonetheless weaker.

Universal primer sites and UMIs were introduced during 5'RACE template-switching synthesis of TCR cDNA. TCRdb re-called the 5' RACE reads through MiXCR, storing one row per CDR3 protein. The sample carries roughly 50,000 distinct CDR3 sequences, approximately 7% recorded once. This clonotype was found many times. The antigen is undetermined. This sequence was found in a man aged 18 to 29 who received the YFV17D yellow fever vaccine. The sequences come from CD8+ T cells sorted from PBMCs, collected around 15 days after the first yellow fever vaccination.

This CDR3 is CSARRSGGPYNEQFF. CDR3 bases: TGCAGTGCCCGCCGTAGCGGGGGCCCCTACAATGAGCAGTTCTTC. This chain links TRBV20-1 with TRBJ2-1, with TRBD2 matching over 9 bases. The V segment lost 6 bases and the J segment 2 bases; nucleotides outside the gene matches: 8. The germline V gene has CDR1 DFQATT and CDR2 SNEGSKA (reference sequence). The CDR3 totals 15 residues.